These 5 T cell receptor beta chains were all obtained from the same sample, sequenced in a study of cytomegalovirus exposure and HLA in healthy donors listed by TCRdb under 2017. To prepare the library, the immunoSEQ multiplex PCR assay was applied. The multiplex PCR relied on a mix of 60 forward primers for TCR Vbeta segments and 13 reverse primers for TCR Jbeta segments. TCRdb took over this immuneACCESS table, retaining in-frame rearrangements with V and J assigned. Such tables are incomplete; in checked studies, under half of the missing clones stem from an unresolved V gene, and the remainder is unexplained. This sample's table contains 150,000 to 200,000 clones. 1.3% of the sample lies in the top ten. Specimen: PBMCs. These receptors originate from a woman aged 55-69 years in good health and CMV-seronegative.

This chain connects TRBV5-1 to TRBJ2-2, with a tentative D call TRBD2 (5 bases). The CDR3 loop spans 16 amino acids. The germline V and J ends were trimmed by 0 bases and 5 bases, with 14 bases remaining between them. In germline, CDR1 is SGHRS, CDR2 YFSETQ. The CDR3 is CASSLDGREGTGELFF. The CDR3 DNA is TGCGCCAGCAGCTTGGATGGCAGAGAGGGTACCGGGGAGCTGTTTTTT.

The chain uses TRBV2 and TRBJ1-2; 9 nucleotides line up with TRBD1. CDR1 is SNHLY, CDR2 FYNNEI, per germline. The CDR3 spans 14 residues. J gave up 5 bases and V 5 bases, and 6 bases lay outside the gene matches. In DNA form, the CDR3 reads TGTGCCAGCAGTCTTGGGACAGGGAATTATGGCTACACCTTC. It codes for CASSLGTGNYGYTF.

The chain carries TRBV10-3 and TRBJ2-7; TRBD1 matches 8 bases. CDR1 ENHRY and CDR2 SYGVKD come from the germline V gene. There are 13 residues in the CDR3. V was clipped by 7 bases and J by 5 bases; unmatched bases: 7. The CDR3 sequence: CAIKGQGTDEQYF. The CDR3 nucleotides read TGTGCCATCAAAGGACAGGGTACTGACGAGCAGTACTTC.

This rearrangement joins TRBV10-3 to TRBJ2-5; 7 positions agree with TRBD1. Germline values: CDR1 ENHRY, CDR2 SYGVKD. The CDR3 totals 13 residues. Trimming at V came to 5 bases and at J to 5 bases, leaving 5 bases not matched to a gene. CDR3 sequence: CAISPRQGETQYF. The CDR3 DNA reads as TGTGCCATCAGTCCAAGACAGGGCGAGACCCAGTACTTC.

The chain couples TRBV7-2 to TRBJ2-7, with a tentative D call TRBD1 (6 bases). Trimming shortened V by 5 bases and J by 8 bases, and 19 bases separated the two germline ends. CDR3 length: 14 amino acids. The germline V gene has CDR1 SGHTA and CDR2 FQGNSA. For the CDR3, the DNA is TGTGCCAGCAGCACCGGGACACCGCTACGAAAGCAGTACTTC. Amino acid sequence: CASSTGTPLRKQYF.